This TCR beta chain came from a study of blood T cell repertoires in COVID-19. Study at large: Sources were T cells, B-cell-depleted T cells, or PBMCs; the material itself was cDNA or gDNA.

The length of the CDR3 is 16 residues. Germline V gives CDR1 SGHAT, CDR2 FQNNGV. V dropped 7 bases and J dropped 0; count of bases not matched to a gene: 10. Sequenced by immunoSEQ multiplex PCR; TCRdb stores in-frame clones only, minus some. The table has 85,000 to 100,000 clones, approximately 86% seen once. Sequenced input: peripheral blood. V gene TRBV11-2 combines with J gene TRBJ2-3, with 7 positions matching TRBD2. This receptor was identified in a man in his 60s with acute or convalescent COVID-19. CDR3: CASTPGTIPSTDTQYF. In nucleotides, the CDR3 is TGTGCCAGCACCCCGGGGACTATTCCTAGCACAGATACGCAGTATTTT.